This TCR beta chain emerged from a study of OX40 agonist ivuxolimab in advanced cancers. Overall study: Previous treatment with anti-PD-1, anti-PD-L1 or anti-CTLA-4 therapy was allowed; over 35% had received some.

This CDR3 spans 12 amino acids. V was shortened by 3 bases and J by 8 bases, with 8 bases between the two germline ends. CDR1 is MGHRA and CDR2 is YSYEKL in the germline V gene. Study-wide results and limits: Partial responders receiving 0.1-3.0 mg/kg showed among the lowest clonal expansion. Which antigen the expanded peripheral T cells recognized is unknown.

Points on this clone: Its target is not known.

TCRdb's table, derived via immunoSEQ multiplex PCR, lists solely in-frame clones and lacks some. Seen here are about 58,000 clones, about 89% observed once, and the top ten hold around an eighth. Source: CD4+ or CD8+ T cells sorted from blood, taken in a trial of the OX40 agonist ivuxolimab. The source of this sequence is an adult with an advanced solid tumor such as melanoma, head and neck, liver or kidney cancer. V gene TRBV4-1 combines with J gene TRBJ2-1; D uncertain. The CDR3 nucleotides are TGCGCCAGCAGCCATTTCAATGATGAGCAGTTCTTC. This sequence encodes CASSHFNDEQFF.